The present TCR beta chain was sequenced within a study of T cells in narcolepsy. As for the study in general: Donors had narcolepsy type 1 or type 2, or were healthy controls. Overall study findings and caveats: Autoreactive clone sequences were missing from some blood memory CD4+ repertoires. Reportedly, autoreactive clonotypes were serially detected in patients' blood but not controls'.

CDR3 size: 12 residues. Looked up from germline, CDR1 is MNHEY and CDR2 is SVGAGI. The V and J ends lost 8 bases and 2 bases respectively, with 10 bases between them. Profiling relied on immunoSEQ multiplex PCR, and the TCRdb table lists in-frame clones only, not all of them. The sample holds about 40,000 clones, around 89% seen once. Note on this clone: Antigen specificity is unknown.

The rearrangement joins TRBV6-5 to TRBJ2-7; D gene uncertain. What was sequenced was CD45RA- memory CD4+ T cells from PBMCs. The receptor was isolated from a human donor with narcolepsy. CDR3 in amino acids: CASGSYTYEQYF. The CDR3 DNA sequence: TGTGCCAGCGGATCCTATACCTACGAGCAGTACTTC.